This T cell receptor (beta chain) is drawn from a study of ipilimumab plus nivolumab after autologous stem cell transplantation. The wider study: DLBCL patients had primary refractory or relapsed disease.

Ipilimumab, 1 mg/kg, started 14 to 28 days after autologous transplant. Patients received nivolumab 3 mg/kg at weeks 1, 4, 7, 10, then fortnightly to week 26. The protocol was immunoSEQ multiplex PCR, while the TCRdb copy is restricted to in-frame clones and leaves out a portion. The repertoire holds some 17,000 clones, with roughly 79% as singletons. Study-wide results and limits: The authors say TCR, Treg and microbiome findings warrant further study.

Concerning this clone: What it binds is unknown.

The CDR3 spans 15 residues. V gave up 5 bases and J gave up 7 bases, with 18 bases separating them. Germline loops: CDR1 SEHNR, CDR2 FQNEAQ (reference sequence). This clonotype was obtained from a male donor with diffuse large B-cell lymphoma. The J gene is TRBJ1-5, the V gene TRBV7-9; maybe TRBD1 (6 bases). This specimen consisted of PBMCs, obtained in a trial of ipilimumab plus nivolumab as post-transplant consolidation. The CDR3 DNA sequence: TGTGCCAGCAGCCAGGGGCCAGGAGTTGGACAGCCCCAGCATTTT. Amino acids: CASSQGPGVGQPQHF.